The 23 T cell receptor beta chains reported below all come from one sample, sequenced in a study of tissue T cells after allogeneic stem cell transplantation. Assay: immunoSEQ multiplex PCR; the TCRdb copy retains only in-frame clones and omits some. The table includes fewer than 30,000 clones, 65% to 90% detected once. The sequencing here drew on blood, taken before transplantation. These TCRs come from a woman between 18 and 55 years old who later had graft-versus-host disease after an allogeneic stem cell transplant.

V is TRBV5-4 and J is TRBJ1-1; 9 nucleotides line up with TRBD1. The CDR3 consists of 16 residues. Trimming took 3 bases from V and 3 from J; bases not matched to a gene: 9. Germline V gives CDR1 SGHNT, CDR2 YYREEE (reference sequence). The CDR3 sequence: CASSSGQGFSYTEAFF. The CDR3 DNA reads TGTGCCAGCAGCTCCGGACAGGGGTTTTCTTACACTGAAGCTTTCTTT.

The genes are TRBV19 and TRBJ2-1; 11 nucleotides match TRBD1. The CDR3 runs 16 residues. J was trimmed by 4 bases and V by 4 bases; bases with no gene match: 6. Germline V CDR1 and CDR2: LNHDA, SQIVND (reference sequence). The CDR3 bases are TGTGCCAGTAGTAGGCGCGGGACAGGGGGGTACAATGAGCAGTTCTTC. It yields the protein CASSRRGTGGYNEQFF.

This sequence joins TRBV5-1 and TRBJ2-3, with a possible D match to TRBD2 (6 bases). V lost 4 bases, J lost 6 bases, and 18 bases lay in between. The germline CDR1 and CDR2 sequences are SGHRS and YFSETQ. CDR3 size: 15 residues. CDR3 DNA sequence: TGCGCCAGCAGCCTGGGGGGAGTCGGCGGGGATACGCAGTATTTT. Its protein is CASSLGGVGGDTQYF.

The chain employs TRBV15 and TRBJ2-1, with 9 bases lining up with TRBD2. This CDR3 is 17 amino acids long. Germline V lookup: CDR1 LNHNV, CDR2 YYDKDF (reference sequence). Germline trimming cut 1 base from V and 3 bases from J; bases unmatched to any gene: 7. The CDR3 region has the DNA TGTGCCACCAGCAGAGTTAGGGCTAGCGGGGACTACAATGAGCAGTTCTTC. Its translation is CATSRVRASGDYNEQFF.

This clone came up once. The rearrangement joins TRBV3-1 (or the pseudogene TRBV3-2) to TRBJ2-7; possibly TRBD1 for D (6 bases). Germline CDR1 is LGHDT and CDR2 is YNNKEL (reference sequence). V was clipped by 6 bases and J by 0 bases, with 21 bases between them. The CDR3 is 17 residues long. The CDR3 DNA follows: TGTGCCAGCAGTCAGGGGAGCGTGGACAGAGGCTCCTACGAGCAGTACTTC. Its translation: CASSQGSVDRGSYEQYF.

The V gene is TRBV5-1, the J gene TRBJ1-2, with unresolved D. This CDR3 is built from 14 residues. V shed 0 bases and J shed 1 base, with 7 bases lying between them. Germline CDR1 reads SGHRS; CDR2 reads YFSETQ. CDR3 region: CASSLDGFNYGYTF. DNA for the CDR3: TGCGCCAGCAGCTTGGACGGATTTAACTATGGCTACACCTTC.

The chain carries TRBV4-3 and TRBJ1-6; D call uncertain. The V end was cut by 7 bases, the J end by 7 bases, with 17 bases between. The CDR3 is 15 amino acids. Germline assignment: CDR1 LGHNA and CDR2 YSLEER. CDR3 sequence: CASTASRRGNSPLHF. CDR3 sequence (DNA): TGCGCCAGCACCGCAAGCCGAAGAGGCAATTCACCCCTCCACTTT.

J is TRBJ1-2 and V is TRBV7-2; D unresolved. CDR1 SGHTA and CDR2 FQGNSA come from the germline V gene. This CDR3 has 13 amino acids. Trimming removed 6 bases at V and 5 bases at J, with 13 bases between. The DNA of the CDR3 is TGTGCCAGCAGGCCACGGGTCGGTTATGGCTACACCTTC. Translating gives CASRPRVGYGYTF.

V usage is TRBV3-1 (or the pseudogene TRBV3-2) and J usage is TRBJ2-5; a weak D match, TRBD2 (5 bases). Germline values: CDR1 LGHDT, CDR2 YNNKEL (reference sequence). Trimming shortened V by 0 bases and J by 5 bases, and 10 bases separated the two germline ends. CDR3 length equals 14 residues. The CDR3, as DNA: TGTGCCAGCAGCCAAGATGAGGGAACGGAGACCCAGTACTTC. Protein: CASSQDEGTETQYF.

The V call is TRBV18, the J call TRBJ2-2; TRBD1 aligns across 10 bases. V was clipped by 3 bases and J by 1 base; unmatched bases: 2. Germline V gene data show CDR1 as KGHSH and CDR2 as LQKENI. The CDR3 contains 16 residues. As DNA, the CDR3 is TGTGCCAGCTCACCCCGGGACAGGGGGAACACCGGGGAGCTGTTTTTT. It encodes CASSPRDRGNTGELFF.

This clone was found once. The V call is TRBV6-4, the J call TRBJ2-3; no clear D. Trimming removed 3 bases at V and 2 bases at J, with 3 bases between. The CDR3 consists of 12 residues. CDR1 MRHNA and CDR2 SNTAGT come from the germline V gene. CDR3 region: CASSDDTDTQYF. For the CDR3, the DNA is TGTGCCAGCAGTGATGACACAGATACGCAGTATTTT.

There are a few counts of this clone. The gene calls are TRBV25-1 and TRBJ1-2, with 9 bases that match TRBD1. V was clipped by 6 bases and J by 2 bases; unmatched bases: 7. The CDR3 consists of 15 residues. CDR1 is MGHDK, CDR2 SYGVNS, per germline. CDR3 region: CASSTQGAPNYGYTF. The CDR3, as DNA: TGTGCCAGCAGCACACAGGGGGCTCCCAACTATGGCTACACCTTC.

The chain recombines TRBV5-1 with TRBJ1-2, with D hard to call. CDR1 and CDR2 from the germline V gene are SGHRS and YFSETQ. The CDR3 sequence is 15 residues long. Deletions cut 0 bases from V and 0 bases from J, with 9 bases between. This CDR3 reads CASSLEAAANYGYTF. CDR3 bases: TGCGCCAGCAGCTTGGAGGCAGCCGCTAACTATGGCTACACCTTC.

This chain uses TRBV28 with TRBJ1-1, with no clear D. The CDR3 has 13 residues. Trimming removed 5 bases from V and 7 bases from J, with 14 bases in between. Germline assignment: CDR1 MDHEN and CDR2 SYDVKM. CDR3 loop: CASSPQRPVEAFF. The CDR3, as DNA: TGTGCCAGCAGTCCCCAGAGACCGGTTGAAGCTTTCTTT.

This CDR3 reads CATSDLLGPGDEEQFF. CDR3 DNA sequence: TGTGCCACCAGTGATTTATTGGGACCCGGCGATGAGGAGCAGTTCTTC. The chain has TRBV24-1 and TRBJ2-1; the D gene could be TRBD1 or TRBD2 (5 bases each). Trimming took off 1 base at V and 10 bases at J, with 19 bases between the two ends. CDR1 and CDR2 from the germline V gene are KGHDR and SFDVKD. The length of the CDR3 is 16 residues.

This rearrangement joins TRBV19 to TRBJ2-3; D might be TRBD2 (5 bases). The CDR3 runs 14 residues. Germline V gene sequence: CDR1 LNHDA, CDR2 SQIVND (reference sequence). The V end was cut by 7 bases, the J end by 1 base, with 12 bases between. In DNA form, the CDR3 reads TGTGCCAGTACCGCGGAGGTGTGCACAGATACGCAGTATTTT. Amino acids: CASTAEVCTDTQYF. The variable domain in full, with the rest retrieved from reference TRBV19 and TRBJ2-3, is DGGITQSPKYLFRKEGQNVTLSCEQNLNHDAMYWYRQDPGQGLRLIYYSQIVNDFQKGDIAEGYSVSREKKESFPLTVTSAQKNPTAFYLCASTAEVCTDTQYFGPGTRLTVL.

This clone was picked up one time. This chain uses TRBV11-2 with TRBJ2-7, with TRBD1 as a possible D gene (5 bases). Germline-derived CDR1 and CDR2 are SGHAT and FQNNGV. Trimming stripped 5 bases from V and 5 bases from J, with 13 bases between. CDR3 length: 13 residues. CDR3 residues: CASSPFQGNEQYF. DNA of the CDR3: TGTGCCAGCAGCCCATTCCAGGGTAACGAGCAGTACTTC.

The genes are TRBV7-2 and TRBJ2-2, with unresolved D. The CDR3 loop spans 14 amino acids. V lost 3 bases, J lost 2 bases, and 7 bases lay in between. CDR1 is SGHTA and CDR2 is FQGNSA in the germline V gene. This CDR3 is CASSFLINTGELFF. The CDR3 DNA reads TGTGCCAGCAGCTTCCTCATAAACACCGGGGAGCTGTTTTTT.

V is TRBV2 and J is TRBJ1-2; 9 bases align to TRBD1. Per the germline V gene, CDR1 is SNHLY and CDR2 is FYNNEI. The CDR3 sequence is 17 residues long. The V gene end was trimmed by 2 bases and the J gene end by 1 base; junction bases not matched to a gene: 8. The CDR3 DNA is TGTGCCAGCAGTGAATCATTGGGGACAGGGTATAACTATGGCTACACCTTC. Protein sequence: CASSESLGTGYNYGYTF.

The chain uses TRBV27 and TRBJ2-1; possible D gene TRBD1, 5 bases. The CDR3 has 16 amino acids. V lost 9 bases and J lost 6, with 24 bases in between. Germline V gene sequence: CDR1 MNHEY, CDR2 SMNVEV (reference sequence). CDR3: CASRYSQGAYINEQFF. CDR3 bases: TGTGCCAGTAGGTATTCCCAAGGGGCTTATATCAATGAGCAGTTCTTC.

The chain has TRBV7-9 and TRBJ2-5; D is unclear. From germline, CDR1 is SEHNR and CDR2 FQNEAQ (reference sequence). The CDR3 contains 14 residues. Trimming shortened V by 0 bases and J by 1 base, and 6 bases separated the two germline ends. This CDR3 is CASSLAWGQETQYF. The CDR3, as DNA: TGTGCCAGCAGCTTAGCTTGGGGCCAAGAGACCCAGTACTTC. Drawing the rest from reference TRBV7-9 and TRBJ2-5, the complete variable domain is DTGVSQNPRHKITKRGQNVTFRCDPISEHNRLYWYRQTLGQGPEFLTYFQNEAQLEKSRLLSDRFSAERPKGSFSTLEIQRTEQGDSAMYLCASSLAWGQETQYFGPGTRLLVL.

A few counts support this clone. The chain recombines TRBV5-6 with TRBJ2-2; the D gene is possibly TRBD1 (6 bases). Germline-derived CDR1 and CDR2 are SGHDT and YYEEEE. The CDR3 spans 14 residues. V dropped 4 bases and J dropped 3 bases, with 10 bases sitting between them. CDR3 in amino acids: CASSRGQYTGELFF. CDR3 sequence (DNA): TGTGCCAGCAGCCGAGGACAGTACACCGGGGAGCTGTTTTTT.

The genes are TRBV3-1 (or the pseudogene TRBV3-2) and TRBJ1-1, with D possibly matching TRBD1 (5 bases). Germline lookup yields CDR1 LGHDT and CDR2 YNNKEL (reference sequence). This CDR3 is 15 amino acids long. V shed 1 base and J shed 5 bases, with 14 bases lying between them. CDR3 nucleotide sequence: TGTGCCAGCAGCCAAGTGCCCGGGGCTAATACTGAAGCTTTCTTT. Translation: CASSQVPGANTEAFF.